The rows below give T cell receptor beta chains drawn from one sample of a study of T cell responses to AZD1222 COVID-19 vaccine. Here immunoSEQ multiplex PCR was the method, and the copy in TCRdb shows in-frame clones only, minus some. The sample lists tens of thousands of clones; about 78% were seen once. Sequencing used peripheral blood, obtained on day 0 of AZD1222 vaccination. The receptors derive from an adult in good health. CDR3s include the opening cysteine and the closing phenylalanine or tryptophan.

J gene	V gene	CDR3 protein
TRBJ1-2	TRBV30	CAWSVQEAGKCTF
TRBJ2-7	TRBV18	CASSPNNEQYF
TRBJ1-1	TRBV5-1	CASSLELGAMNTEAFF
TRBJ1-4	TRBV5-8	CASSRRTGGYEKLFF
TRBJ1-1	TRBV12-3/TRBV12-4	CASSFRQNTEAFF
TRBJ2-7	TRBV5-4	CASSLLAGAQEQYF
TRBJ2-7	TRBV7-8	CASSPNRLAGDEQYF
TRBJ1-5	TRBV5-4	CASSLKFPPVF
TRBJ1-2	TRBV2	CASRGDGGYTF
TRBJ2-2	TRBV4-3	CASSQDLMGAYTGELFF
TRBJ2-5	TRBV11-1	CASSLSGGRETQYF
TRBJ2-7	TRBV2	CASAPQGYEQYF
TRBJ1-2	TRBV29-1	CSVEDPDTNYGYTF
TRBJ2-5	TRBV11-2	CASRHRDRGQETQYF
TRBJ1-4	TRBV7-2	CASSLGGRANEKLFF
TRBJ2-5	TRBV11-2	CASSLVAGNAQETQYF
TRBJ1-2	TRBV27	CASGTGATFGGYTF
TRBJ2-7	TRBV28	CASSLYESSGISSYEQYF
TRBJ1-4	TRBV27	CASSRQFNEIKLFF
TRBJ2-7	TRBV28	CASSIPNSPYEQYF
TRBJ2-2	TRBV30	CAWERTGELFF
TRBJ1-2	TRBV7-2	CASSLGGLDTYGYTF
TRBJ2-1	TRBV9	CASSVDETSGSNEQFF
TRBJ2-2	TRBV7-2	CASSLERAVTGELFF
TRBJ1-5	TRBV27	CASSPLDGRNQPQHF
TRBJ2-2	TRBV7-2	CASSPRLTSIYTGELFF
TRBJ1-6	TRBV9	CASSAGAQPPLHF
TRBJ1-3	TRBV3-1/TRBV3-2	CASSQAALGGNTIYF
TRBJ1-3	TRBV3-1/TRBV3-2	CASSQAGNTIYF
TRBJ2-5	TRBV12-3/TRBV12-4	CASSRGGSETQYF
TRBJ2-7	TRBV28	CASSTQAVHTYEQYF
TRBJ2-1	TRBV12-5	CASGRQGAGNEQFF
TRBJ2-5	TRBV7-9	CASSDLGGETQYF
TRBJ2-1	TRBV27	CASSLSGDRVNNEQFF
TRBJ1-1	TRBV5-1	CASSPTGTSGTEAFF
TRBJ2-1	TRBV19	CASRKIPAVNNEQFF
TRBJ2-1	TRBV4-2	CASSRDARFEQFF
TRBJ2-6	TRBV15	CATSREVAGANVLTF
TRBJ1-2	TRBV27	CASSFSDGAYGYTF
TRBJ1-1	TRBV19	CASSVQGALTEAFF